These 27 T cell receptor beta chains share one sample of origin, sequenced in a study of cytomegalovirus exposure and HLA in healthy donors. PCR employed 60 Vbeta and 13 Jbeta primers. Sequenced by immunoSEQ multiplex PCR; TCRdb stores in-frame clones only, minus some. The sample includes about 100,000 clones, approximately 81% of them seen just once. The sequenced sample consisted of PBMCs. All receptors derive from a female donor in good health and CMV-seropositive.

CDR3 DNA sequence: TGTGCCAGCAGTTTGGGGGGAGGGACCCTACGGGAGCAGTACTTC. The encoded protein is CASSLGGGTLREQYF. The V and J genes are TRBV27 and TRBJ2-7; TRBD2 matches at 7 bases. Per germline, CDR1 MNHEY and CDR2 SMNVEV (reference sequence). Trimming cost V 3 bases and J 7 bases; bases outside gene matches: 12. The CDR3 loop spans 15 amino acids.

The chain recombines TRBV15 with TRBJ2-3, with D perhaps matching TRBD2 (6 bases). With 3 bases removed from V and 12 bases from J, the gap between germline ends came to 16 bases. The CDR3 contains 13 residues. Germline values: CDR1 LNHNV, CDR2 YYDKDF (reference sequence). CDR3 DNA: TGTGCCACCAGCAGGGAAACGGGGGAGAGCCAGTATTTT. Translating it yields CATSRETGESQYF.

This chain connects TRBV11-2 to TRBJ2-3; 7 bases are a match to TRBD1. Germline lookup yields CDR1 SGHAT and CDR2 FQNNGV. This CDR3 is 14 amino acids long. V lost 5 bases and J lost 8; bases outside the gene matches: 10. The CDR3 sequence: CASSRDSFLGTQYF. The DNA of the CDR3 is TGTGCCAGCAGCCGGGACAGTTTTTTAGGTACGCAGTATTTT.

The chain uses TRBV5-1 and TRBJ2-2; TRBD2 might be the D (6 bases). The length of the CDR3 is 15 residues. V dropped 7 bases and J dropped 1 base, with 14 bases sitting between them. Germline assignment: CDR1 SGHRS and CDR2 YFSETQ. CDR3 amino acids: CASGSAGLNTGELFF. CDR3 in DNA: TGCGCCAGCGGGTCGGCGGGATTGAACACCGGGGAGCTGTTTTTT.

Only one count was recorded for this clone. Because the CDR3's place on the DNA is in doubt, the DNA is left out and the CDR3 is given as listed by TCRdb. The V and J genes are TRBV7-9 and TRBJ2-5; the D call of TRBD2 is as the table states it, not checked on the DNA. Germline V gene lookup returns CDR1 SEHNR and CDR2 FQNEAQ (reference sequence). With termini counted, the CDR3 has 16 amino acids. CDR3 protein: CSSSPRGSVPSGTQYF.

This clone turned up a few times. The rearrangement joins TRBV4-3 to TRBJ1-6; 12 bases fit TRBD1. Unmatched junction bases numbered 6, after V lost 5 bases and J lost 10 bases. This CDR3 is built from 15 residues. Germline V CDR1 and CDR2: LGHNA, YSLEER. In DNA form, the CDR3 reads TGCGCCAGCAGCTCGGGACAGGGGGCGGAGTCACCCCTCCACTTT. As protein: CASSSGQGAESPLHF.

The chain is built from TRBV11-2 and TRBJ2-4, with no clear D. The CDR3 extends over 14 amino acids. Germline V gene lookup returns CDR1 SGHAT and CDR2 FQNNGV. The V and J ends lost 4 bases and 0 bases respectively, with 7 bases between them. The CDR3 loop reads CASSSRLAKNIQYF. In nucleotides, the CDR3 is TGTGCCAGCAGCTCACGACTAGCCAAAAACATTCAGTACTTC.

The CDR3 region has the DNA TGTGCCAGCAGTTACCTGGGGGCGCCCGGGGAGCTGTTTTTT. This gives the protein CASSYLGAPGELFF. J is TRBJ2-2 and V is TRBV6-5, with D perhaps TRBD1 (6 bases). The germline V and J ends were trimmed by 2 bases and 6 bases, with 10 bases remaining between them. The CDR3 covers 14 residues. Germline V gene lookup returns CDR1 MNHEY and CDR2 SVGAGI.

The rearrangement joins TRBV6-1 to TRBJ1-6; D is ambiguous. V was clipped by 6 bases and J by 0 bases, with 9 bases between them. CDR1 and CDR2 from the germline V gene are MNHNS and SASEGT. The CDR3 extends over 15 amino acids. CDR3 loop: CASRAGFSYNSPLHF. The CDR3 DNA follows: TGTGCCAGCAGGGCGGGGTTCTCCTATAATTCACCCCTCCACTTT.

This chain uses TRBV6-5 with TRBJ2-1; 7 bases align to TRBD2. The V gene end was trimmed by 2 bases and the J gene end by 7 bases; junction bases not matched to a gene: 11. CDR1 and CDR2 (germline): MNHEY, SVGAGI. The CDR3 sequence is 16 residues long. Here the CDR3 reads CASSYGLAGVYNEQFF. CDR3 nucleotide sequence: TGTGCCAGCAGTTACGGGTTGGCGGGAGTATATAATGAGCAGTTCTTC.

This clone was picked up a small number of times. The chain couples TRBV5-4 to TRBJ2-2; 7 nucleotides match TRBD1. Trimming cost V 0 bases and J 3 bases; bases outside gene matches: 8. Germline lookup yields CDR1 SGHNT and CDR2 YYREEE (reference sequence). CDR3 length equals 17 residues. In DNA form, the CDR3 reads TGTGCCAGCAGCTTGGGGTGGGGACAGCATTACACCGGGGAGCTGTTTTTT. It encodes CASSLGWGQHYTGELFF.

The gene calls are TRBV28 and TRBJ2-7; 9 bases align to TRBD1. V lost 5 bases to trimming and J lost 4 bases; unmatched junction nucleotides: 9. CDR1 and CDR2 (germline): MDHEN, SYDVKM. The CDR3 has 15 residues. CDR3 loop: CASSLPGTGSYEQYF. CDR3 DNA: TGTGCCAGCAGTCTACCCGGGACAGGGTCATACGAGCAGTACTTC.

This sequence joins TRBV25-1 and TRBJ1-2; maybe TRBD1 (5 bases). The CDR3 runs 13 residues. Germline assignment: CDR1 MGHDK and CDR2 SYGVNS. V was shortened by 3 bases and J by 7 bases, with 12 bases between the two germline ends. The CDR3 reads CASSDRQLGGYTF. DNA for the CDR3: TGTGCCAGCAGTGATCGACAGCTAGGTGGCTACACCTTC.

The rearrangement uses TRBV9 and TRBJ1-1; D might be TRBD1 (6 bases). The CDR3 contains 14 residues. CDR1 and CDR2 from the germline V gene are SGDLS and YYNGEE. With 4 bases removed from V and 5 bases from J, the gap between germline ends came to 15 bases. The chain's CDR3 is CASSPTNRDTEAFF. CDR3 in DNA: TGTGCCAGCAGCCCAACAAACAGGGATACTGAAGCTTTCTTT.

The rearrangement joins TRBV4-1 to TRBJ1-1; TRBD1 might be the D (6 bases). This CDR3 region has 15 residues. CDR1 is MGHRA and CDR2 is YSYEKL in the germline V gene. The germline V and J ends were trimmed by 1 base and 1 base, with 10 bases remaining between them. The CDR3 DNA is TGCGCCAGCAGCCAAGTGACGGGACAGAACACTGAAGCTTTCTTT. Its protein is CASSQVTGQNTEAFF.

The rearrangement uses TRBV19 and TRBJ1-1, with D tentatively TRBD1 (5 bases). Germline V lookup: CDR1 LNHDA, CDR2 SQIVND (reference sequence). Between the trimmed V and J ends, which lost 3 bases and 4 bases, there was a span of 21 bases. CDR3 length: 17 residues. The CDR3 loop reads CASSIRTVAGSGTEAFF. The CDR3, as DNA: TGTGCCAGTAGTATTAGGACCGTTGCAGGGTCGGGCACTGAAGCTTTCTTT.

This clone showed up just a few times. The chain carries TRBV9 and TRBJ1-2, with TRBD1 as a possible D gene (5 bases). This CDR3 region has 16 residues. Trimming shortened V by 2 bases and J by 4 bases, and 18 bases separated the two germline ends. CDR1 is SGDLS, CDR2 YYNGEE, per germline. CDR3: CASSVIGTAGGYGYTF. CDR3 sequence (DNA): TGTGCCAGCAGCGTTATCGGGACGGCCGGGGGCTATGGCTACACCTTC.

The V gene is TRBV5-4, the J gene TRBJ2-3; TRBD2 is a possible D gene (5 bases). The CDR3 consists of 15 residues. The ends were cut back, 0 bases at V and 3 bases at J, with 11 bases in the middle. The germline V gene encodes CDR1 SGHNT and CDR2 YYREEE (reference sequence). As DNA, the CDR3 is TGTGCCAGCAGCTTGGCCGCGCGGACTACAGATACGCAGTATTTT. Protein sequence: CASSLAARTTDTQYF.

For this clone: A read error may account for a junction end that differs from germline. The rearrangement links TRBV7-9 to TRBJ2-7; TRBD2 aligns across 7 bases. There are 13 residues in the CDR3. Germline CDR1 SEHNR, CDR2 FQNEAQ (reference sequence). CDR3 DNA: TGTTCCAGCAGCTTACTAGCGCCGTACGAGCAGTACTTC. Translation gives CSSSLLAPYEQYF.

The genes are TRBV29-1 and TRBJ1-1; no clear D gene. This CDR3 comprises 14 residues. V was trimmed by 5 bases and J by 0 bases, leaving 13 bases between them. CDR1 is SQVTM and CDR2 is ANQGSEA in the germline V gene. CDR3: CSVLGDTLNTEAFF. The CDR3 region has the DNA TGCAGCGTTCTGGGCGACACCTTGAACACTGAAGCTTTCTTT.

The table lists this clone with a count of one. The chain is built from TRBV9 and TRBJ2-3; D is unclear. The V end lost 4 bases, the J end lost 3 bases, and 15 bases lay between the germline ends. Germline V gene data show CDR1 as SGDLS and CDR2 as YYNGEE. The CDR3 has 15 amino acids. The CDR3, as DNA: TGTGCCAGCAGCCTGTCCCCTCGAGCGACAGATACGCAGTATTTT. It is translated as CASSLSPRATDTQYF.

The V call is TRBV19, the J call TRBJ1-1; D uncertain. V was trimmed by 3 bases and J by 2 bases, leaving 10 bases between them. The CDR3 consists of 14 residues. The germline CDR1 and CDR2 sequences are LNHDA and SQIVND (reference sequence). This CDR3 reads CASSIGGINTEAFF. The CDR3 nucleotides are TGTGCCAGTAGTATTGGCGGGATTAACACTGAAGCTTTCTTT. Filled out from reference TRBV19 and TRBJ1-1, the complete variable domain reads DGGITQSPKYLFRKEGQNVTLSCEQNLNHDAMYWYRQDPGQGLRLIYYSQIVNDFQKGDIAEGYSVSREKKESFPLTVTSAQKNPTAFYLCASSIGGINTEAFFGQGTRLTVV.

V gene TRBV19 combines with J gene TRBJ2-4; 7 nucleotides match TRBD2. The germline CDR1 and CDR2 sequences are LNHDA and SQIVND (reference sequence). After removal of 1 base from V and 6 bases from J, the junction contained 6 bases not matched to a gene. CDR3 length equals 15 residues. CDR3 DNA sequence: TGTGCCAGTAGTATAGGGAGCGGGGAAATAAACATTCAGTACTTC. This encodes CASSIGSGEINIQYF.

This clone was seen a handful of times. V is TRBV4-1 and J is TRBJ1-3, with no clear D. Looked up from germline, CDR1 is MGHRA and CDR2 is YSYEKL. This CDR3 is built from 15 residues. V was pared by 1 base and J by 4 bases, with 11 bases between. The DNA of the CDR3 is TGCGCCAGCAGCCAAGGTTGGGCAGAAGGAAACACCATATATTTT. Protein product: CASSQGWAEGNTIYF.

The chain couples TRBV2 to TRBJ2-3, with D possibly TRBD2 on 5 matching bases. The CDR3 consists of 16 residues. The V end was cut by 5 bases, the J end by 11 bases, with 26 bases between. The germline CDR1 and CDR2 sequences are SNHLY and FYNNEI. The CDR3 DNA sequence: TGTGCCAGCAGTTCATTGACGTCCGTCGTTGTAAGCGGGCAGTATTTT. Its protein product is CASSSLTSVVVSGQYF.

The chain has TRBV7-2 and TRBJ2-2, with TRBD2 matching 7 bases. This CDR3 spans 16 amino acids. Per germline, CDR1 SGHTA and CDR2 FQGNSA. J lost 1 base, V lost 5 bases, and 7 bases had no gene match. DNA of the CDR3: TGTGCCAGCAGCCCAAGGCGCGGGGGGAACACCGGGGAGCTGTTTTTT. It yields the protein CASSPRRGGNTGELFF.

The rearrangement links TRBV6-5 to TRBJ2-2; 7 nucleotides line up with TRBD2. Germline V CDR1 and CDR2: MNHEY, SVGAGI. This CDR3 is 15 amino acids long. V lost 7 bases and J lost 6; bases outside the gene matches: 11. CDR3 DNA sequence: TGTGCCAGCAAAGACGGGACTACTCAATCCGGGGAGCTGTTTTTT. Protein product: CASKDGTTQSGELFF.